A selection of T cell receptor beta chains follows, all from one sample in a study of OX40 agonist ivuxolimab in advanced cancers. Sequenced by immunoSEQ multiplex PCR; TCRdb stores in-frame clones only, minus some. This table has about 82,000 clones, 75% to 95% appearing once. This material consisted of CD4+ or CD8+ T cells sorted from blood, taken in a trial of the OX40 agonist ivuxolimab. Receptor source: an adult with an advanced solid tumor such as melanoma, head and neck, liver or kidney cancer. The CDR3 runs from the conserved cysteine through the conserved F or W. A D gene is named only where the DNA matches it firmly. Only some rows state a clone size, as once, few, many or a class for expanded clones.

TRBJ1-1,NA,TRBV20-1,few,TGCAGTGCCCACAGGAACACTGAAGCTTTCTTT,CSAHRNTEAFF
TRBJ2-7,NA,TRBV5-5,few,TGTGCCAGCAGATCCCCGGGGCGATCCTACGAGCAGTACTTC,CASRSPGRSYEQYF
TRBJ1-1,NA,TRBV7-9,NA,TGTGCCAGCACCTCCAGGGGCTCCATAAACACTGAAGCTTTCTTT,CASTSRGSINTEAFF
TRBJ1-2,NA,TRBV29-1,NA,TGCAGCGTTGAACGCCAGGGCTATGGCTACACCTTC,CSVERQGYGYTF
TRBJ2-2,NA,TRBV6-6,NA,TGTGCCAGCAGCCCCTCCGAGGCCGGGGAGCTGTTTTTT,CASSPSEAGELFF
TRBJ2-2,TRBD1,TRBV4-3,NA,TGCGCCAGCAGCCAAGCAGGGGGAGTAACCGGGGAGCTGTTTTTT,CASSQAGGVTGELFF
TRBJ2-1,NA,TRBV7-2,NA,TGTGCCAGCAGCCCGTGGGGGGTCTCGTACAATGAGCAGTTCTTC,CASSPWGVSYNEQFF
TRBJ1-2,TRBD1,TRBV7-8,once,TGTGCCAGCAGCTTATCCCAGGGGGTCTATGGCTACACCTTC,CASSLSQGVYGYTF
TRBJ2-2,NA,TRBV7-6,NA,TGTGCCAGCAGCCTACGCGGAGGTGTGAACACCGGGGAGCTGTTTTTT,CASSLRGGVNTGELFF
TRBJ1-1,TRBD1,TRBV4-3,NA,TGCGCCAGCAGCCACCTCGCCACGGACAGGGTCAATGAAGCTTTCTTT,CASSHLATDRVNEAFF
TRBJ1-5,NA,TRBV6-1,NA,TGTGCCAGCAGAAGAGGGTACATTAATCAGCCCCAGCATTTT,CASRRGYINQPQHF
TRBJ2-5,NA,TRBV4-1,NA,TGCGCCAGCAGCCAAAAGTGGTGGGAGACCCAGTACTTC,CASSQKWWETQYF
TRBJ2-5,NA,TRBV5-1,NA,TGCGCCAGCAGCTTCGTAGGGACCAAGGAGACCCAGTACTTC,CASSFVGTKETQYF
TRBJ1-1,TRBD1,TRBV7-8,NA,TGTGCCAGCAGCTTACGGGACAGGGGTTCGAACACTGAAGCTTTCTTT,CASSLRDRGSNTEAFF
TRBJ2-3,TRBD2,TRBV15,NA,TGTGCCACCAGCAGAGGTTCTAGCGGGATTACAGATACGCAGTATTTT,CATSRGSSGITDTQYF
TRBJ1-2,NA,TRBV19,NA,TGTGCCAGTACCATAGGCAGGGAGACTGGCTACACCTTC,CASTIGRETGYTF
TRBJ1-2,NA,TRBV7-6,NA,TGTGCCAGCAGCTCCCCGGGCCAGGGAGCCGTTGCTGGCTACACCTTC,CASSSPGQGAVAGYTF
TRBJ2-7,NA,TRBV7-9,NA,TGTGCCAGCGGACAAAACTTAGGCGAGCAGTACTTC,CASGQNLGEQYF